One and the same sample provided the 22 T cell receptor beta chains below, sequenced in a study of beta chain features in type 1 diabetes. All of the isolated RNA was reverse transcribed, so expressed TCRB transcripts were sequenced. Sequencing used immunoSEQ multiplex PCR; TCRdb keeps in-frame clones, though not all of them. The table lists around 430,000 clones, over 25% of them singletons, with 0.05% to 0.065% in the top ten. Sequenced input: naive CD4+ T cells from blood. Receptors originate from a man aged 18 to 30 in good health.

The chain has TRBV5-4 and TRBJ2-1; 10 bases are a match to TRBD1. There are 16 residues in the CDR3. The J segment lost 10 bases and the V segment lost 0 bases, leaving 10 bases of the junction unmatched. CDR1 and CDR2 from the germline V gene are SGHNT and YYREEE (reference sequence). The CDR3 bases are TGTGCCAGCAGCTTGGCGCAGAGACAGGGGGCAGGGGAGCAGTTCTTC. Its translation is CASSLAQRQGAGEQFF.

In its sample, this clone was seen a few times. J is TRBJ1-3 and V is TRBV6-6, with TRBD1 identical over 9 bases. Germline CDR1 and CDR2: MNHNY and SVGAGI (reference sequence). This CDR3 is built from 15 residues. Trimming at V came to 5 bases and at J to 4 bases, leaving 6 bases not matched to a gene. The CDR3 coding sequence is TGTGCCAGCAGTCCCGGGACAGGGACCGGAAACACCATATATTTT. Residues: CASSPGTGTGNTIYF.

In its sample, this clone was seen many times. This chain connects TRBV30 to TRBJ2-1, with unresolved D. Germline values: CDR1 GTSNPN, CDR2 SVGIG (reference sequence). Trimming removed 1 base at V and 10 bases at J, with 8 bases between. This CDR3 has 11 amino acids. The CDR3 bases are TGTGCCTGGAGTGACCGCGAGGAGCAGTTCTTC. Translated, it gives CAWSDREEQFF.

This clone has just a few counts. The chain employs TRBV5-1 and TRBJ2-5; TRBD2 agrees at 10 bases. This CDR3 is built from 13 residues. J lost 4 bases, V lost 7 bases, and 4 bases had no gene match. CDR1 SGHRS and CDR2 YFSETQ come from the germline V gene. The DNA of the CDR3 is TGCGCCAGCCAGCGGGAGGGCCGAGAGACCCAGTACTTC. Translating it yields CASQREGRETQYF.

V gene TRBV4-1 combines with J gene TRBJ2-1; 9 positions agree with TRBD1. CDR3 length: 14 amino acids. Germline V gene data show CDR1 as MGHRA and CDR2 as YSYEKL. After removal of 5 bases from V and 4 bases from J, the junction contained 3 bases not matched to a gene. The CDR3: CASSGTGWYNEQFF. Written as DNA, the CDR3 is TGCGCCAGCAGCGGGACAGGGTGGTACAATGAGCAGTTCTTC.

This clone was picked up a small number of times. The J gene is TRBJ2-7, the V gene TRBV10-3, with D possibly TRBD2 on 7 matching bases. V dropped 2 bases and J dropped 10 bases, with 15 bases sitting between them. This CDR3 is built from 13 residues. The V gene's germline CDR1 is ENHRY and CDR2 SYGVKD. CDR3 protein: CAISERTAGQQYF. The CDR3 nucleotides read TGTGCCATCAGTGAGAGAACAGCGGGACAACAGTACTTC.

This clone came up a few times. The J gene is TRBJ2-1, the V gene TRBV30; 8 nucleotides agree with TRBD2. CDR1 GTSNPN and CDR2 SVGIG come from the germline V gene (reference sequence). This CDR3 has 14 amino acids. J gave up 9 bases and V 0 bases, and 7 bases lay outside the gene matches. In nucleotides, the CDR3 is TGTGCCTGGAGTGTGGGACTAGGGAAGAGTGAGCAGTTCTTC. It translates to CAWSVGLGKSEQFF.

This clone was picked up a small number of times. V and J are TRBV7-6 and TRBJ2-3; 15 bases map to TRBD2. V lost 5 bases, J lost 6 bases, and 6 bases stayed unmatched. The germline gives CDR1 SGHVS, CDR2 FNYEAQ. This CDR3 region has 16 residues. This CDR3 reads CASSNGLAGGPDTQYF. DNA of the CDR3: TGTGCCAGCAGCAATGGACTAGCGGGAGGGCCGGATACGCAGTATTTT.

The chain links TRBV7-8 to TRBJ2-7, with a possible D match to TRBD2 (6 bases). Deletions cut 3 bases from V and 2 bases from J, with 11 bases between. Germline V CDR1 and CDR2: SGHVS, FQNEAQ. CDR3 size: 14 residues. CDR3 sequence: CASSFGGRAYEQYF. CDR3 coding DNA: TGTGCCAGCAGCTTTGGAGGGCGGGCCTACGAGCAGTACTTC.

This clone was detected only a few times. The chain is built from TRBV30 and TRBJ1-5; D possibly corresponds to TRBD1 (6 bases). This CDR3 region has 16 residues. Looked up from germline, CDR1 is GTSNPN and CDR2 is SVGIG (reference sequence). V was cut by 0 bases and J by 2 bases, with 14 bases left in between. The CDR3 region has the DNA TGTGCCTGGAGTGTGAGCAGGGGTCGGGGCAATCAGCCCCAGCATTTT. Protein: CAWSVSRGRGNQPQHF.

Many counts were recorded for this clone. This sample also contains other DNA sequences that code for the same CDR3. The gene calls are TRBV6-6 and TRBJ2-3, with D possibly TRBD1 on 6 matching bases. V was trimmed by 2 bases and J by 1 base, leaving 7 bases between them. CDR1 MNHNY and CDR2 SVGAGI come from the germline V gene (reference sequence). This CDR3 has 14 residues. The DNA for the CDR3 is TGTGCCAGCAGTTACCGGACAGGCACAGATACGCAGTATTTT. Protein sequence: CASSYRTGTDTQYF.

This clone was detected ten times or more. The CDR3 protein is CASKADVSINEQFF. In DNA, the CDR3 is TGCGCCAGCAAGGCGGACGTCTCGATCAATGAGCAGTTCTTC. The chain uses TRBV5-1 and TRBJ2-1; D is unresolved. Germline-derived CDR1 and CDR2 are SGHRS and YFSETQ. The CDR3 runs 14 residues. Trimming pared 6 bases from V and 6 bases from J, leaving 16 bases between.

Points on this clone: One end of the junction is discordant with germline, which a read error may explain. The gene calls are TRBV28 and TRBJ1-2; the match to TRBD1 covers 7 bases. Per germline, CDR1 MDHEN and CDR2 SYDVKM. This CDR3 contains 12 residues. Written as DNA, the CDR3 is TGTGGCAGCAGGGGGACACCTTATGGCTACACCTTC. As protein: CGSRGTPYGYTF.

This clone was counted only a few times. J is TRBJ2-5 and V is TRBV6-6, with 7 bases aligning to TRBD1. The CDR3 totals 13 residues. Per the germline V gene, CDR1 is MNHNY and CDR2 is SVGAGI (reference sequence). J lost 7 bases, V lost 0 bases, and 2 bases had no gene match. The DNA of the CDR3 is TGTGCCAGCAGTTACTCAGGGGGCGGGACCCAGTACTTC. Its translation: CASSYSGGGTQYF.

The chain links TRBV6-6 to TRBJ2-5; D is unclear. The germline CDR1 and CDR2 sequences are MNHNY and SVGAGI (reference sequence). The CDR3 contains 14 residues. The V end was cut by 0 bases, the J end by 2 bases, with 7 bases between. The CDR3 here is CASSYSKIQETQYF. The CDR3 DNA is TGTGCCAGCAGTTACTCGAAAATACAAGAGACCCAGTACTTC.

The chain employs TRBV21-1 and TRBJ2-7. TRBV21-1 is a documented pseudogene. The CDR3 runs to 13 residues. CDR3 nucleotides: TGTGCCAGCAGCAAAGAAGCGCAGGACGGCCAGTACTTC. Residues: CASSKEAQDGQYF.

This clone showed up just a few times. The chain employs TRBV4-3 and TRBJ2-1, with D possibly TRBD1 on 5 matching bases. The length of the CDR3 is 14 residues. The V end was cut by 0 bases, the J end by 8 bases, with 11 bases between. Germline assignment: CDR1 LGHNA and CDR2 YSLEER. The DNA for the CDR3 is TGCGCCAGCAGCCAAGATGCCAGGGATCATGAGCAGTTCTTC. Amino acid sequence: CASSQDARDHEQFF.

This clone was counted between two and nine times. The chain links TRBV30 to TRBJ1-2; D is unclear. V was pared by 0 bases and J by 5 bases, with 10 bases between. CDR3 length: 13 amino acids. CDR1 is GTSNPN and CDR2 is SVGIG in the germline V gene (reference sequence). The CDR3 sequence: CAWSVRQTYGYTF. CDR3 DNA sequence: TGTGCCTGGAGTGTAAGGCAGACTTATGGCTACACCTTC.

The V and J genes are TRBV27 and TRBJ2-1; D gene unclear. The CDR3 has 18 residues. Germline V gene lookup returns CDR1 MNHEY and CDR2 SMNVEV (reference sequence). Trimming stripped 4 bases from V and 1 base from J, with 20 bases between. The CDR3 here is CASSSTRSWAQSYNEQFF. The CDR3, as DNA: TGTGCCAGCAGTTCCACTCGTTCTTGGGCCCAATCCTACAATGAGCAGTTCTTC.

This clone turned up a few times. The sample contains more than one DNA sequence encoding this CDR3. This rearrangement joins TRBV29-1 to TRBJ2-7; a possible D gene is TRBD1 (6 bases). The germline V and J ends were trimmed by 4 bases and 6 bases, with 10 bases remaining between them. In germline, CDR1 is SQVTM, CDR2 ANQGSEA. The CDR3 spans 11 residues. The CDR3 bases are TGCAGCGTTGGAGGGGGTGGCGAGCAGTACTTC. Translation gives CSVGGGGEQYF.

CDR3 in amino acids: CAWMVSTDTQYF. The CDR3 DNA reads as TGTGCCTGGATGGTCAGCACAGATACGCAGTATTTT. The chain joins TRBV30 to TRBJ2-3; D not resolved. The V gene's germline CDR1 is GTSNPN and CDR2 SVGIG (reference sequence). This CDR3 spans 12 amino acids. The V end lost 4 bases, the J end lost 0 bases, and 5 bases lay between the germline ends.

The chain employs TRBV4-3 and TRBJ2-1, with 9 bases matching TRBD1. The V gene's germline CDR1 is LGHNA and CDR2 YSLEER. The trim removed 5 bases at V and 6 bases at J, leaving 11 bases unmatched. This CDR3 is 16 amino acids long. The CDR3 DNA sequence: TGCGCCAGCAGCTATCCAATCGGGACAGGGCCCAATGAGCAGTTCTTC. Translating it yields CASSYPIGTGPNEQFF.